The T cell receptor beta chain under discussion was sequenced for a study of blood T cell repertoires in COVID-19. For the study at large: Italy, Spain and the United States were the sources of the convalescent and acute COVID-19 samples. T cells, B-cell-depleted T cells, or PBMCs provided the cDNA or gDNA that served as material.

Participant reports of clinical history set cohort assignment. The repertoire was sequenced with immunoSEQ multiplex PCR; TCRdb's copy has only in-frame clones and lacks some. The table records about 190,000 clones, around 86% of them present only once. The sample was PBMCs or T cells enriched from blood (not recorded which). This receptor was identified in a woman aged 40 to 55 in a cohort exposed to, infected with or recovered from COVID-19 (not recorded which).

The CDR3 coding sequence is TGTGCCAGCAGTTATATCAGTCCCGAATCGGGTTATGGCTACACCTTC. This gives the protein CASSYISPESGYGYTF. V gene TRBV6-6 combines with J gene TRBJ1-2, with no clear D. The CDR3 consists of 16 residues. Trimming took off 3 bases at V and 5 bases at J, with 19 bases between the two ends. Germline V lookup: CDR1 MNHNY, CDR2 SVGAGI (reference sequence).